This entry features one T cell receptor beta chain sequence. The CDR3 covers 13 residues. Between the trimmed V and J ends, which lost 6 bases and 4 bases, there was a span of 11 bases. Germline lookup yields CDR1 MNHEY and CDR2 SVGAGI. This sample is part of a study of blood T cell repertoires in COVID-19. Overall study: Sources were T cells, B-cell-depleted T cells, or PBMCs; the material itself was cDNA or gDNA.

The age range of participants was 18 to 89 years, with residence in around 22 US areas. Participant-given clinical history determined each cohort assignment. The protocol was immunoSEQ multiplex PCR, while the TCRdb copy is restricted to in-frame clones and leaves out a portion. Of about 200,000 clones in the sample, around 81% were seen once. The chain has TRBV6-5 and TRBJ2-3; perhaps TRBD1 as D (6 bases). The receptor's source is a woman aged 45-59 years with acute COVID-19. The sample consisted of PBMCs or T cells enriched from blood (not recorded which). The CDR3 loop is CASRQGSADTQYF. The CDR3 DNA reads TGTGCCAGCAGGCAGGGGTCCGCAGATACGCAGTATTTT.